The 32 T cell receptor beta chains listed next were all sequenced from one sample in a study of cytomegalovirus exposure and HLA in healthy donors. In the PCR, 60 Vbeta and 13 Jbeta primers were used. Using immunoSEQ multiplex PCR, the repertoire was profiled, and TCRdb retains in-frame clones only, with some absent. Recorded for this sample: approximately 130,000 clones. Sequencing was performed on PBMCs. Receptors originate from a woman aged 60-70 years in good health and CMV-seronegative.

The gene calls are TRBV5-1 and TRBJ1-1, with TRBD1 identical over 7 bases. After removal of 7 bases from V and 3 bases from J, the junction contained 6 bases not matched to a gene. Germline V lookup: CDR1 SGHRS, CDR2 YFSETQ. The CDR3 covers 13 residues. DNA of the CDR3: TGCGCCAGCGGACAACAGGGGTACACTGAAGCTTTCTTT. The encoded protein is CASGQQGYTEAFF.

The gene calls are TRBV7-2 and TRBJ1-5; TRBD1 matches at 7 bases. This CDR3 is built from 15 residues. CDR1 and CDR2 from the germline V gene are SGHTA and FQGNSA. The junction had 7 bases not matched to a gene; V was cut back by 4 bases and J by 4 bases. CDR3 in DNA: TGTGCCAGCAGCTGGGGACAGAACCTGAATCAGCCCCAGCATTTT. Residues: CASSWGQNLNQPQHF.

The gene calls are TRBV6-5 and TRBJ1-1; D unclear. CDR1 is MNHEY and CDR2 is SVGAGI in the germline V gene. The CDR3 consists of 15 residues. The V and J ends lost 0 bases and 0 bases respectively, with 8 bases between them. The CDR3 reads CASSYSRILNTEAFF. CDR3 nucleotides: TGTGCCAGCAGTTACTCGCGGATCCTGAACACTGAAGCTTTCTTT.

This chain links TRBV2 with TRBJ1-6; no clear D gene. Germline values: CDR1 SNHLY, CDR2 FYNNEI. Trimming shortened V by 6 bases and J by 7 bases, and 13 bases separated the two germline ends. This CDR3 spans 14 amino acids. The CDR3 region is CASSPLLGNSPLHF. The CDR3, as DNA: TGTGCCAGCAGCCCCCTCTTGGGCAATTCACCCCTCCACTTT.

The chain couples TRBV5-8 to TRBJ1-1, with D perhaps TRBD1 (6 bases). The V and J ends lost 0 bases and 1 base respectively, with 7 bases between them. Germline CDR1 and CDR2: SGHTS and YDEGEE. The CDR3 is 14 residues long. CDR3 in amino acids: CASSLEQGNTEAFF. Written as DNA, the CDR3 is TGTGCCAGCAGCTTGGAACAGGGGAACACTGAAGCTTTCTTT.

The chain has TRBV2 and TRBJ2-2; 7 bases align to TRBD2. CDR3 size: 15 residues. V lost 6 bases and J lost 6; bases outside the gene matches: 10. The germline V gene has CDR1 SNHLY and CDR2 FYNNEI. The CDR3 region is CASSSQTSPAGELFF. The CDR3, as DNA: TGTGCCAGCAGCTCCCAGACTAGCCCTGCCGGGGAGCTGTTTTTT.

V usage is TRBV16 and J usage is TRBJ2-1; 11 nucleotides line up with TRBD2. Germline values: CDR1 KGHSY, CDR2 FQNENV. The J segment lost 6 bases and the V segment lost 5 bases, leaving 6 bases of the junction unmatched. There are 15 residues in the CDR3. The CDR3 sequence is CASSNSGRGSNEQFF. The CDR3 DNA is TGTGCCAGCAGCAATAGCGGGAGGGGTAGCAATGAGCAGTTCTTC. Full variable domain (missing parts from reference TRBV16 and TRBJ2-1): GEEVAQTPKHLVRGEGQKAKLYCAPIKGHSYVFWYQQVLKNEFKFLISFQNENVFDETGMPKERFSAKCLPNSPCSLEIQATKLEDSAVYFCASSNSGRGSNEQFFGPGTRLTVL.

The chain joins TRBV5-1 to TRBJ1-1; D may be TRBD1 (5 bases). The CDR3 runs 14 residues. V lost 3 bases, J lost 2 bases, and 11 bases lay in between. Germline V gene sequence: CDR1 SGHRS, CDR2 YFSETQ. CDR3 nucleotide sequence: TGCGCCAGCAGCTCCTATCAGGGAAACACTGAAGCTTTCTTT. It is translated as CASSSYQGNTEAFF.

The chain is built from TRBV9 and TRBJ1-2, with TRBD1 matching 9 bases. The CDR3 spans 13 residues. Germline CDR1 and CDR2: SGDLS and YYNGEE. The ends lost 2 bases at V and 10 bases at J; junction bases unmatched: 6. CDR3 region: CASSVRDRDVYTF. Here the CDR3 DNA reads TGTGCCAGCAGCGTCCGGGACAGGGATGTCTACACCTTC.

This chain links TRBV10-1 with TRBJ2-5; D ambiguous. Germline V lookup: CDR1 WNHNN, CDR2 SYGVQD (reference sequence). The CDR3 length is 13 residues. Trimming cost V 5 bases and J 5 bases, with 12 bases left between them. The DNA for the CDR3 is TGCGCCAGCAGTCCCACAGCTAAGGAGACCCAGTACTTC. Protein product: CASSPTAKETQYF.

V and J are TRBV5-1 and TRBJ1-3, with 8 bases matching TRBD1. This CDR3 has 15 amino acids. V shed 0 bases, J shed 2 bases, and the junction held 1 base outside the gene matches. From germline, CDR1 is SGHRS and CDR2 YFSETQ. In DNA form, the CDR3 reads TGCGCCAGCAGCTTGGCAGGGGGCCCTGGAAACACCATATATTTT. Protein: CASSLAGGPGNTIYF.

The gene calls are TRBV19 and TRBJ2-7, with 7 bases matching TRBD2. Germline lookup yields CDR1 LNHDA and CDR2 SQIVND (reference sequence). This CDR3 region has 13 residues. Trimming at V came to 6 bases and at J to 10 bases, leaving 12 bases not matched to a gene. CDR3 in DNA: TGTGCCAGTAGCACCCTGGGGGGGGAAGGACAGTACTTC. Amino acids: CASSTLGGEGQYF.

The chain links TRBV5-4 to TRBJ1-3; TRBD1 matches 7 bases. J was trimmed by 0 bases and V by 4 bases; bases with no gene match: 7. In germline, CDR1 is SGHNT, CDR2 YYREEE (reference sequence). CDR3 size: 16 residues. This chain's CDR3 is CASSIGQALSGNTIYF. The CDR3 DNA follows: TGTGCCAGCAGCATCGGACAGGCGCTCTCTGGAAACACCATATATTTT.

The V and J genes are TRBV7-2 and TRBJ2-1; TRBD2 aligns across 8 bases. CDR1 and CDR2 from the germline V gene are SGHTA and FQGNSA. The length of the CDR3 is 16 residues. V lost 0 bases, J lost 2 bases, and 3 bases stayed unmatched. CDR3 DNA: TGTGCCAGCAGCTTAGCTGCGGGGGGACCCTACAATGAGCAGTTCTTC. Translating gives CASSLAAGGPYNEQFF.

The chain joins TRBV7-8 to TRBJ2-5; 14 bases match TRBD2. In germline, CDR1 is SGHVS, CDR2 FQNEAQ. V lost 4 bases to trimming and J lost 5 bases; unmatched junction nucleotides: 9. The CDR3 totals 17 residues. Written as DNA, the CDR3 is TGTGCCAGCAGCTCGTACAGACTAGCGGGGGGGCCGGAGACCCAGTACTTC. Its protein product is CASSSYRLAGGPETQYF.

J is TRBJ2-7 and V is TRBV5-4; D may be TRBD2 (6 bases). This CDR3 is built from 14 residues. V was shortened by 0 bases and J by 4 bases, with 11 bases between the two germline ends. Germline V gene sequence: CDR1 SGHNT, CDR2 YYREEE (reference sequence). The CDR3 region is CASSLGGELYEQYF. Written as DNA, the CDR3 is TGTGCCAGCAGCTTGGGCGGGGAACTTTACGAGCAGTACTTC. Looking up the rest from reference TRBV5-4 and TRBJ2-7 gives the full variable domain: ETGVTQSPTHLIKTRGQQVTLRCSSQSGHNTVSWYQQALGQGPQFIFQYYREEENGRGNFPPRFSGLQFPNYSSELNVNALELDDSALYLCASSLGGELYEQYFGPGTRLTVT.

This rearrangement joins TRBV5-1 to TRBJ2-5; 12 positions agree with TRBD1. The J call may be incorrect, as the DNA end agrees better with TRBJ2-7. CDR1 SGHRS and CDR2 YFSETQ come from the germline V gene. The CDR3 spans 13 residues. The CDR3: CASRGTGGHEQYF. The DNA of the CDR3 is TGCGCCAGCAGGGGGACAGGGGGCCACGAGCAGTACTTC.

J is TRBJ1-1 and V is TRBV19, with D maybe TRBD1 (5 bases). From germline, CDR1 is LNHDA and CDR2 SQIVND (reference sequence). CDR3 size: 15 residues. The V gene lost 11 bases and the J gene lost 3 bases, with 22 bases spanning the gap. The CDR3, as DNA: TGTGCCTCAACCCTAGGTGGGGCTGGCTACACTGAAGCTTTCTTT. Translating gives CASTLGGAGYTEAFF. Variable domain in full (rest from reference TRBV19 and TRBJ1-1): DGGITQSPKYLFRKEGQNVTLSCEQNLNHDAMYWYRQDPGQGLRLIYYSQIVNDFQKGDIAEGYSVSREKKESFPLTVTSAQKNPTAFYLCASTLGGAGYTEAFFGQGTRLTVV.

The chain uses TRBV14 and TRBJ1-1; 8 bases map to TRBD1. The CDR3 is made up of 15 amino acids. Germline trimming cut 0 bases from V and 7 bases from J; bases unmatched to any gene: 7. Germline assignment: CDR1 SGHDN and CDR2 FVKESK. CDR3: CASSQDTGGLGEAFF. CDR3 sequence (DNA): TGTGCCAGCAGCCAAGACACAGGGGGGCTCGGTGAAGCTTTCTTT.

The genes are TRBV4-1 and TRBJ2-3, with TRBD1 matching over 7 bases. CDR3 size: 15 residues. J lost 6 bases, V lost 2 bases, and 8 bases had no gene match. Per germline, CDR1 MGHRA and CDR2 YSYEKL. CDR3 bases: TGCGCCAGCAGCCAAATTGGTTTAGGGGGCGATACGCAGTATTTT. As protein: CASSQIGLGGDTQYF.

This chain uses TRBV5-1 with TRBJ2-3, with D maybe TRBD2 (5 bases). The V end lost 2 bases, the J end lost 1 base, and 11 bases lay between the germline ends. Germline loops: CDR1 SGHRS, CDR2 YFSETQ. The CDR3 is made up of 15 amino acids. CDR3 loop: CASSLRGWGTDTQYF. CDR3 coding DNA: TGCGCCAGCAGCTTACGGGGATGGGGCACAGATACGCAGTATTTT.

The chain recombines TRBV28 with TRBJ2-7; D is perhaps TRBD1 (5 bases). CDR1 and CDR2 from the germline V gene are MDHEN and SYDVKM. This CDR3 contains 12 residues. Trimming pared 7 bases from V and 4 bases from J, leaving 11 bases between. CDR3 region: CASNHQGYEQYF. CDR3 sequence (DNA): TGTGCCAGCAACCATCAGGGATACGAGCAGTACTTC.

In nucleotides, the CDR3 is TGTGCCAGCAGTTTATTTGTCAGGCAAGAGCAGTTCTTC. This codes for CASSLFVRQEQFF. J is TRBJ2-1 and V is TRBV28, with no clear D. The length of the CDR3 is 13 residues. The germline CDR1 and CDR2 sequences are MDHEN and SYDVKM. Trimming removed 1 base at V and 10 bases at J, with 11 bases between. Drawing the rest from reference TRBV28 and TRBJ2-1, the complete variable domain is DVKVTQSSRYLVKRTGEKVFLECVQDMDHENMFWYRQDPGLGLRLIYFSYDVKMKEKGDIPEGYSVSREKKERFSLILESASTNQTSMYLCASSLFVRQEQFFGPGTRLTVL.

The V gene is TRBV4-1, the J gene TRBJ2-7; 9 bases fit TRBD2. This CDR3 spans 17 amino acids. Germline V gene data show CDR1 as MGHRA and CDR2 as YSYEKL. V dropped 2 bases and J dropped 0; count of bases not matched to a gene: 8. Here the CDR3 DNA reads TGCGCCAGCAGCCAAACTAGCGGGCTCATCTCCTCCTACGAGCAGTACTTC. Residues: CASSQTSGLISSYEQYF.

The V gene is TRBV10-1, the J gene TRBJ2-7; D perhaps matches TRBD2 (5 bases). The CDR3 consists of 15 residues. Between the trimmed V and J ends, which lost 2 bases and 3 bases, there was a span of 14 bases. Germline CDR1 is WNHNN and CDR2 is SYGVQD (reference sequence). The CDR3 loop is CASSEQRSAGYEQYF. In DNA, the CDR3 is TGCGCCAGCAGTGAGCAACGGTCCGCGGGCTACGAGCAGTACTTC.

The chain recombines TRBV4-1 with TRBJ1-3, with D perhaps TRBD1 (6 bases). Germline V lookup: CDR1 MGHRA, CDR2 YSYEKL. The V gene lost 0 bases and the J gene lost 0 bases, with 12 bases spanning the gap. This CDR3 comprises 17 residues. The CDR3: CASSQEGRGFSGNTIYF. In DNA form, the CDR3 reads TGCGCCAGCAGCCAAGAGGGCAGGGGCTTCTCTGGAAACACCATATATTTT.

The gene calls are TRBV6-5 and TRBJ1-5; no reliable D call. Germline V gene lookup returns CDR1 MNHEY and CDR2 SVGAGI. This CDR3 spans 13 amino acids. The V and J ends lost 3 bases and 6 bases respectively, with 9 bases between them. The CDR3: CASSYGGSQPQHF. The DNA for the CDR3 is TGTGCCAGCAGTTATGGAGGGAGTCAGCCCCAGCATTTT.

The gene calls are TRBV5-6 and TRBJ1-1; 11 bases match TRBD1. There are 15 residues in the CDR3. Germline lookup yields CDR1 SGHDT and CDR2 YYEEEE. V lost 0 bases, J lost 3 bases, and 1 base stayed unmatched. The CDR3 bases are TGTGCCAGCAGCTTGGGGGACAGGGGGGACACTGAAGCTTTCTTT. Translated: CASSLGDRGDTEAFF. Based on the CDR3 plus reference TRBV5-6 and TRBJ1-1, the full variable domain is DAGVTQSPTHLIKTRGQQVTLRCSPKSGHDTVSWYQQALGQGPQFIFQYYEEEERQRGNFPDRFSGHQFPNYSSELNVNALLLGDSALYLCASSLGDRGDTEAFFGQGTRLTVV.

The CDR3 DNA sequence: TGTGCCAGCAGCCCAGGACAGGGGTGGTATAATTCACCCCTCCACTTT. This encodes CASSPGQGWYNSPLHF. V usage is TRBV7-3 and J usage is TRBJ1-6, with TRBD1 matching over 9 bases. Germline CDR1 is SGHTA and CDR2 is FQGTGA. V shed 5 bases and J 4 bases; nucleotides not matched to a gene: 6. CDR3 length equals 16 residues.

DNA for the CDR3: TGTGCCAGCAGTTACGGGGCGGGGGCCACTGGCTACACCTTC. It codes for CASSYGAGATGYTF. The gene calls are TRBV6-6 and TRBJ1-2; a weak D match, TRBD1 (6 bases). The CDR3 has 14 residues. V lost 2 bases and J lost 7, with 14 bases in between. Germline V gives CDR1 MNHNY, CDR2 SVGAGI (reference sequence).

This rearrangement joins TRBV7-3 to TRBJ2-3; possible D gene TRBD1, 5 bases. This CDR3 comprises 14 residues. Trimming removed 5 bases at V and 5 bases at J, with 14 bases between. Germline lookup yields CDR1 SGHTA and CDR2 FQGTGA. The CDR3 DNA follows: TGTGCCAGCAGCCCAGGGATATTGGGAGATACGCAGTATTTT. This encodes CASSPGILGDTQYF.

The CDR3 sequence is CASSERQGATKNIQYF. Here the CDR3 DNA reads TGTGCCAGCAGTGAACGGCAGGGGGCCACCAAAAACATTCAGTACTTC. The chain employs TRBV2 and TRBJ2-4; 8 bases align to TRBD1. V lost 2 bases to trimming and J lost 2 bases; unmatched junction nucleotides: 5. The germline gives CDR1 SNHLY, CDR2 FYNNEI. This CDR3 region has 16 residues. The full variable domain, its missing parts supplied by reference TRBV2 and TRBJ2-4, is EPEVTQTPSHQVTQMGQEVILRCVPISNHLYFYWYRQILGQKVEFLVSFYNNEISEKSEIFDDQFSVERPDGSNFTLKIRSTKLEDSAMYFCASSERQGATKNIQYFGAGTRLSVL.